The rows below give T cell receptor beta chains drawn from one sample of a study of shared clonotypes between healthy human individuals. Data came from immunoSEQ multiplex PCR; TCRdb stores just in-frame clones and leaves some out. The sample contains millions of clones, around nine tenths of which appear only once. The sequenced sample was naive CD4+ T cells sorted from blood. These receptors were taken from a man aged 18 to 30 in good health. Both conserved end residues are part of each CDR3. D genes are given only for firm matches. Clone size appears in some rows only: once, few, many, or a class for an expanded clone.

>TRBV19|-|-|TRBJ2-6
TGTGCCAGTAGTATATCGCAGGCAGGCTCTGGGGCCAACGTCCTGACTTTC
CASSISQAGSGANVLTF
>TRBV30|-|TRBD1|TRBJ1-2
TGTGCCTGGAGAGACGGACAGGGGGCATATAACTATGGCTACACCTTC
CAWRDGQGAYNYGYTF
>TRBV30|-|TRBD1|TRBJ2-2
TGTGCCTCGCAGGGACAGGGGAACACCGGGGAGCTGTTTTTT
CASQGQGNTGELFF
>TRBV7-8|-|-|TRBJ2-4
TGTGCCAGCAGCTTAGATTTGGGATGGGACATTCAGTACTTC
CASSLDLGWDIQYF
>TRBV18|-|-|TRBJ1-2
TGTGCCAGCTCACCACGACAGATCAACTATGGCTACACCTTC
CASSPRQINYGYTF
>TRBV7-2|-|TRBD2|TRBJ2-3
TGTGCCAGCAGCTTAGCGCAGAGTCGGCTAGCGGGGGGGCTACTGGATACGCAGTATTTT
CASSLAQSRLAGGLLDTQYF
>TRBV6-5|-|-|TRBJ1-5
TGTGCCAGCAGTCGCGAGTGGGGGGGCGGTCAGCCCCAGCATTTT
CASSREWGGGQPQHF
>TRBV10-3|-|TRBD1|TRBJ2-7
TGTGCCATCAGTGAGACAGGGGTATACGAGCAGTACTTC
CAISETGVYEQYF
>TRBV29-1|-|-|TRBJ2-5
TGCAGCGTGCGGTGGGTCAGGAGTACCGAGACCCAGTACTTC
CSVRWVRSTETQYF
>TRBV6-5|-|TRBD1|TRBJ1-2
TGTGCCAGCAGTTACGAGGGACAGGGTATTTATGGCTACACCTTC
CASSYEGQGIYGYTF
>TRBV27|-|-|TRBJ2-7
TGTGCCAGCAGTTTTCAACTGGGGAGCGCTTACGAGCAGTACTTC
CASSFQLGSAYEQYF
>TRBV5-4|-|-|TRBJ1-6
TGTGCCAGCAGCGTAGCCGGGGCTAACTCACCCCTCCACTTT
CASSVAGANSPLHF
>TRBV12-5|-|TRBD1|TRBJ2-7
TGTGCTAGTGGTAAGGGACAGGGGATCGAGCAGTACTTC
CASGKGQGIEQYF
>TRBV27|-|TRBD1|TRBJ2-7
TGTGCCAGCAGTCCGATAAGACCCGGGACAGGCAGCCACGAGCAGTACTTC
CASSPIRPGTGSHEQYF
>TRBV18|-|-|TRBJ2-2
TGTGCCAGCTCACCAGGGTCCTACACCGGGGAGCTGTTTTTT
CASSPGSYTGELFF
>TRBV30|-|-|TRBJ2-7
TGTGCCTGGAGGGGGCGAGGGACAAGCTCCTACGAGCAGTACTTC
CAWRGRGTSSYEQYF
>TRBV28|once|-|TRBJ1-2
TGTGCCAGCAGTTTACTGGGACCCAACTATGGCTACACCTTC
CASSLLGPNYGYTF
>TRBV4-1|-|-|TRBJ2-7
TGCGCCAGCAGCCAGGAAAGCGGCCTACAGGTATCGAAGCAGTACTTC
CASSQESGLQVSKQYF
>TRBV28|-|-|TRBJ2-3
TGTGCCAGCAGTGAATACGGCACAGATACGCAGTATTTT
CASSEYGTDTQYF
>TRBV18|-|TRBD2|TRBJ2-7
TGTGCCAGCTCACCACCGGGACTAAGAGGGGAGCAGTACTTC
CASSPPGLRGEQYF
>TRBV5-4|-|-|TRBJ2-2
TGTGCCAGCAGCTTGGCCAGCAAGAACACCGGGGAGCTGTTTTTT
CASSLASKNTGELFF
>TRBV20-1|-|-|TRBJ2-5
TGCAGTGGTAGTGAGACCCAGTACTTC
CSGSETQYF
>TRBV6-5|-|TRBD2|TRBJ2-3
TGTGCCAGCAGGGCGGGAGGGCCGGGAGATACGCAGTATTTT
CASRAGGPGDTQYF
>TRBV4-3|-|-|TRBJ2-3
TGCGCCAGCAGCCAAAAGGGCACAGATACGCAGTATTTT
CASSQKGTDTQYF
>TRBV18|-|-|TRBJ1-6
TGTGCCAGCTCACGGGGGGGTGAACTCCGGGACGGGAATTCACCCCTCCACTTT
CASSRGGELRDGNSPLHF
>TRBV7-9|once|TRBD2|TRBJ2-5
TGTGCCAGCAGCTTCAAAGGGACTAGCGGGGGGAAAGAGACCCAGTACTTC
CASSFKGTSGGKETQYF
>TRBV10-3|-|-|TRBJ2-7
TGTGCCATCACCCCGAGCCGGGACATACAAAACTACGAGCAGTACTTC
CAITPSRDIQNYEQYF
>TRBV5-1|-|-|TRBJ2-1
TGCGCCAGCAGCCCCGACAGTTACAATGAGCAGTTCTTC
CASSPDSYNEQFF
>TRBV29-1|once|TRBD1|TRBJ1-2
TGCAGCGTTAGACAGGGGGCGATAAATGGCTACACCTTC
CSVRQGAINGYTF
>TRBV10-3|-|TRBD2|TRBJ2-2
TGTGCCACCTTTAATGCGGGGACTAGCGGGAACGGGGAGCTGTTTTTT
CATFNAGTSGNGELFF
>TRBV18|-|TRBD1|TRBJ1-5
TGTGCCAGCTCACCACCGGAGGGGGGGACAGGGCGTCAGCCCCAGCATTTT
CASSPPEGGTGRQPQHF
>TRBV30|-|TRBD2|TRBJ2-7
TGTGCCTGGAGTGATCCTAGCGGGAGGGCCCTCTACGAGCAGTACTTC
CAWSDPSGRALYEQYF
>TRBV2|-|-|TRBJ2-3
TGTGCCAGCAGAGCGGATCGTAGCACAGATACGCAGTATTTT
CASRADRSTDTQYF
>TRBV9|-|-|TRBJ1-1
TGTGCCAGCAGCTATCGACCAACAGCGAACACTGAAGCTTTCTTT
CASSYRPTANTEAFF
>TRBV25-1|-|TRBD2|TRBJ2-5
TGTGCCAGCAGTGCCATCACTGGACTAGTGGATGAGACCCAGTACTTC
CASSAITGLVDETQYF
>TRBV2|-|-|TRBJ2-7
TGTGCCAGCAGGAGGGACGCTAGTGCCTACGAGCAGTACTTC
CASRRDASAYEQYF
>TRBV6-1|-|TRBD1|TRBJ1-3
TGTGCCAGCAGTGCGACAGGGAATGGAAACACCATATATTTT
CASSATGNGNTIYF
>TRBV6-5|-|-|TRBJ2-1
TGTGCCAGCAGTTACTCAGCGGAGGTATACAATGAGCAGTTCTTC
CASSYSAEVYNEQFF
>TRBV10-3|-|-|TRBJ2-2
TGTGCCATCACCCCAGACAACCCGAACACCGGGGAGCTGTTTTTT
CAITPDNPNTGELFF
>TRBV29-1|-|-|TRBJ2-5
TGCAGCGCCGGAACAGGGTGGCAAGAGACCCAGTACTTC
CSAGTGWQETQYF
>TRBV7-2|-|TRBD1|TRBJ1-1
TGTGCCAGCAGATTAACAGGGGGCACTGAAGCTTTCTTT
CASRLTGGTEAFF